Included here is one TCR beta chain sequence, with context. Profiled with immunoSEQ multiplex PCR; TCRdb holds only in-frame clones, not every one. The sample holds around 140,000 clones; approximately 89% are singletons and the top ten take under 2%. The sample belongs to a study of T cell responses to AZD1222 COVID-19 vaccine. The CDR3 runs to 12 residues. Trimming cost V 7 bases and J 2 bases, with 6 bases left between them. The germline gives CDR1 MDHEN, CDR2 SYDVKM. The rearrangement uses TRBV28 and TRBJ1-3; D not resolved. The clonotype comes from an adult who received the AZD1222 COVID-19 vaccine. This specimen consisted of peripheral blood, obtained 28 days after the second AZD1222 dose. CDR3 amino acids: CASKGAGNTIYF. The CDR3 DNA reads as TGTGCCAGCAAGGGCGCTGGAAACACCATATATTTT.